This T cell receptor beta chain comes out of a study of blood T cell repertoires in COVID-19. The overall study: Acute and convalescent COVID-19 specimens originated in the United States, Italy and Spain.

Ages ranged from about 18 to 90 years, with residence in 24 US areas. Cohort placement rested on clinical history that participants reported themselves. How the authors handled the data: Reference gene primers were amplified, and this amplification served to estimate nucleated cell counts. Data came from immunoSEQ multiplex PCR; TCRdb stores just in-frame clones and leaves some out. V, J and clone size reflect that table, while D and trimming were determined from the DNA. The sample shows about 200,000 clones, 75% to 85% of them seen only once. This clone appeared a few times. Sequencing input: PBMCs or T cells enriched from blood (not recorded which). This clonotype originated in a woman aged 35 to 49 with acute COVID-19.

CDR3 amino acids: CASSARGGIQGEGQPQHF. In DNA form, the CDR3 reads TGTGCCAGCAGTGCGAGGGGGGGCATCCAGGGTGAAGGCCAGCCCCAGCATTTT. The chain has TRBV28 and TRBJ1-5, with D possibly being TRBD1 (6 bases). Trimming cost V 5 bases and J 7 bases, with 27 bases left between them. Germline lookup yields CDR1 MDHEN and CDR2 SYDVKM. This CDR3 spans 18 amino acids.